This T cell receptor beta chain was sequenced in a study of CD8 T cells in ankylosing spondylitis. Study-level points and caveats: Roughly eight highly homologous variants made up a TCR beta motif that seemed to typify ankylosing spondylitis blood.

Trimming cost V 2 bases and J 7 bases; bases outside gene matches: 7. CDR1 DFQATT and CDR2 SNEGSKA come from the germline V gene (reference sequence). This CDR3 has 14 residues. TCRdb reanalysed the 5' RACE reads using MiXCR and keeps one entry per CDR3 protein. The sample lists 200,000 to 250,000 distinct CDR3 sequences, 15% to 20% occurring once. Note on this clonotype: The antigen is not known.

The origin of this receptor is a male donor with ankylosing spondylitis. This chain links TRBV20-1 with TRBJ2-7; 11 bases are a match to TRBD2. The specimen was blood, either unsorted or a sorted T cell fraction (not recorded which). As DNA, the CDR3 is TGCAGTGCTAGAAACCTAGCGGGAGGCTATGAGCAGTACTTC. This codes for CSARNLAGGYEQYF.